A single sample gave rise to the 13 T cell receptor beta chains below, sequenced in a study of shared clonotypes between healthy human individuals (dated by TCRdb to 2020 to 2022). Receptor libraries were prepared by the immunoSEQ multiplex PCR assay. Sourced from immuneACCESS, this table was stored by TCRdb with only in-frame sequences that have V and J called. A share of the clones is absent; for the studies checked, an unresolved V gene accounts for under half, and the remainder has no known explanation. In all, the sample holds 950,000 to 1,300,000 clones, and more than 60% of those were seen once. The ten largest clones capture over 1.3% of the sample. What was sequenced was memory CD4+ T cells sorted from blood. The sample's cell subset or site label, in plain terms: CD45RA-negative fraction. The receptors stem from a man between 18 and 29 years old in good health.

This clone turned up a few times. This sequence joins TRBV2 and TRBJ1-3; TRBD1 is a possible D gene (6 bases). The CDR3 runs 13 residues. In germline, CDR1 is SNHLY, CDR2 FYNNEI. V was trimmed by 7 bases and J by 4 bases, leaving 11 bases between them. The CDR3 is CASTGAGGNTIYF. The CDR3 bases are TGTGCCAGCACGGGGGCAGGAGGAAACACCATATATTTT.

The CDR3 nucleotides are TGTGCCAGCTCACCAGGAGGGGGTGTCCACGAGCAGTACTTC. It specifies CASSPGGGVHEQYF. This chain links TRBV18 with TRBJ2-7; tentatively, D is TRBD1 or TRBD2 (6 bases each). Germline assignment: CDR1 KGHSH and CDR2 LQKENI. Trimming cost V 2 bases and J 5 bases, with 13 bases left between them. This CDR3 region has 14 residues.

The chain uses TRBV6-1 and TRBJ2-3; D possibly corresponds to TRBD1 (6 bases). The CDR3 spans 14 residues. Germline values: CDR1 MNHNS, CDR2 SASEGT. V gave up 8 bases and J gave up 6 bases, with 18 bases separating them. Here the CDR3 reads CASLLDSVYDTQYF. The CDR3 DNA reads as TGTGCCAGCCTGCTGGACAGTGTGTACGATACGCAGTATTTT.

The rearrangement joins TRBV7-2 to TRBJ2-7; D is uncertain. Looked up from germline, CDR1 is SGHTA and CDR2 is FQGNSA. The germline V and J ends were trimmed by 5 bases and 3 bases, with 8 bases remaining between them. The CDR3 covers 12 residues. CDR3 region: CASSLRDYEQYF. CDR3 bases: TGTGCCAGCAGCCTTCGAGACTACGAGCAGTACTTC.

The V gene is TRBV2, the J gene TRBJ2-3; 7 nucleotides line up with TRBD1. CDR3 length equals 15 residues. Unmatched junction bases numbered 6, after V lost 6 bases and J lost 0 bases. In germline, CDR1 is SNHLY, CDR2 FYNNEI. The CDR3 spells CASSSGQTSTDTQYF. The CDR3 DNA reads as TGTGCCAGCAGCTCGGGACAGACGAGCACAGATACGCAGTATTTT.

This chain connects TRBV7-2 to TRBJ2-5, with D tentatively TRBD2 (7 bases). The CDR3 contains 16 residues. The germline V and J ends were trimmed by 0 bases and 4 bases, with 15 bases remaining between them. Germline CDR1 SGHTA, CDR2 FQGNSA. The CDR3 nucleotides read TGTGCCAGCAGCTTAGCTAATCGGGGGGCCGGAGAGACCCAGTACTTC. Translated: CASSLANRGAGETQYF. Full variable domain (remainder filled in from reference TRBV7-2 and TRBJ2-5): GAGVSQSPSNKVTEKGKDVELRCDPISGHTALYWYRQSLGQGLEFLIYFQGNSAPDKSGLPSDRFSAERTGGSVSTLTIQRTQQEDSAVYLCASSLANRGAGETQYFGPGTRLLVL.

The J gene is TRBJ1-5, the V gene TRBV5-1, with TRBD1 matching 9 bases. This CDR3 region has 15 residues. Germline V gene sequence: CDR1 SGHRS, CDR2 YFSETQ. V lost 3 bases to trimming and J lost 6 bases; unmatched junction nucleotides: 7. This chain's CDR3 is CASSSGQGGSQPQHF. In DNA form, the CDR3 reads TGCGCCAGCAGCTCGGGACAGGGTGGGAGTCAGCCCCAGCATTTT.

This clone was seen once. The chain couples TRBV7-2 to TRBJ2-1; 7 bases are a match to TRBD2. V trimming: 2 bases; J trimming: 2 bases; junction bases outside the gene matches: 3. CDR1 SGHTA and CDR2 FQGNSA come from the germline V gene. This CDR3 is 15 amino acids long. The CDR3 nucleotides are TGTGCCAGCAGCTTAAAGGCGGGGGCCTACAATGAGCAGTTCTTC. Translating it yields CASSLKAGAYNEQFF.

V and J are TRBV5-4 and TRBJ2-1, with TRBD2 matching 7 bases. With V trimmed by 1 base and J by 9 bases, 1 base remained unmatched. The CDR3 runs to 12 residues. Germline CDR1 is SGHNT and CDR2 is YYREEE (reference sequence). DNA for the CDR3: TGTGCCAGCAGCTTGACGGGGGGTGAGCAGTTCTTC. Protein: CASSLTGGEQFF.

A few counts support this clone. The V call is TRBV6-6, the J call TRBJ2-1, with TRBD2 identical over 7 bases. V gave up 0 bases and J gave up 8 bases; unmatched junction bases: 10. CDR1 is MNHNY, CDR2 SVGAGI, per germline (reference sequence). This CDR3 has 16 residues. The CDR3 DNA reads TGTGCCAGCAGTTACTCTTGGGGGAGGGCCGGAGATGAGCAGTTCTTC. Its protein is CASSYSWGRAGDEQFF.

This clone was recorded only once. Distinct nucleotide sequences in the sample also encode this CDR3. The genes are TRBV9 and TRBJ2-7, with TRBD2 identical over 9 bases. Looked up from germline, CDR1 is SGDLS and CDR2 is YYNGEE. V shed 0 bases, J shed 3 bases, and the junction held 7 bases outside the gene matches. The CDR3 loop spans 16 amino acids. DNA of the CDR3: TGTGCCAGCAGCGTAGAAGCCAGCGGGGGGCTCTACGAGCAGTACTTC. It codes for CASSVEASGGLYEQYF.

This clone has ten or more counts. J is TRBJ2-5 and V is TRBV19, with D possibly matching TRBD2 (7 bases). Germline V gene lookup returns CDR1 LNHDA and CDR2 SQIVND (reference sequence). Trimming cost V 5 bases and J 5 bases, with 15 bases left between them. This CDR3 spans 14 amino acids. CDR3 sequence reads: CASSPSRGGETQYF. In nucleotides, the CDR3 is TGTGCCAGTAGTCCTTCCAGGGGAGGGGAGACCCAGTACTTC.

This chain joins TRBV13 and TRBJ2-1; TRBD1 might be the D (5 bases). V lost 1 base, J lost 5 bases, and 18 bases lay in between. Germline loops: CDR1 PRHDT, CDR2 FYEKMQ (reference sequence). The CDR3 runs to 17 residues. The CDR3 region has the DNA TGTGCCAGCAGCTTAGTCGCGCGCGACAGCAACAACAATGAGCAGTTCTTC. Translating it yields CASSLVARDSNNNEQFF.